The rows below give T cell receptor beta chains drawn from one sample of a study of beta chain features in type 1 diabetes. The table came from immunoSEQ multiplex PCR; TCRdb's copy has only in-frame clones and leaves some out. In the table there are more than 300,000 clones, roughly an eighth of which are singletons. The sequencing sample was made of naive CD4+ T cells from blood. These receptors originate from a woman younger than 35 with type 1 diabetes. CDR3s include the opening cysteine and the closing phenylalanine or tryptophan. A D gene is named only where the DNA matches it firmly. Size is stated for part of the rows, as once, few or many counts, or as a class when the clone is expanded.

v_call,clone_size,d_call,j_call,cdr3_aa,cdr3_nt
TRBV2,-,-,TRBJ1-5,CASREGNQPQHF,TGTGCCAGCAGGGAGGGCAATCAGCCCCAGCATTTT
TRBV25-1,-,TRBD2,TRBJ2-3,CASSDSLAGGTDTQYF,TGTGCCAGCAGCGACAGCTTAGCGGGAGGAACAGATACGCAGTATTTT
TRBV4-2,few,-,TRBJ2-1,CASSQDRVVYEQFF,TGTGCCAGCAGCCAAGACAGGGTTGTCTATGAGCAGTTCTTC
TRBV7-2,few,TRBD2,TRBJ2-5,CASSFPAGGGSETQYF,TGTGCCAGCAGCTTCCCAGCGGGAGGGGGATCTGAGACCCAGTACTTC
TRBV7-3,few,-,TRBJ2-1,CASSPQGNEQFF,TGTGCCAGCAGCCCCCAGGGCAATGAGCAGTTCTTC
TRBV4-3,once,-,TRBJ2-1,CASSQGGGGNEQFF,TGCGCCAGCAGCCAAGGGGGAGGGGGCAATGAGCAGTTCTTC
TRBV20-1,few,-,TRBJ1-1,CSARGPPGAFF,TGCAGTGCTAGAGGCCCACCCGGAGCTTTCTTT
TRBV7-2,few,-,TRBJ1-1,CASSLVPNTEAFF,TGTGCCAGCAGCTTAGTCCCAAATACTGAAGCTTTCTTT
TRBV5-4,few,-,TRBJ2-6,CASSLANSVAVLTF,TGTGCCAGCAGCTTGGCCAACTCGGTAGCTGTCCTGACTTTC
TRBV30,-,-,TRBJ2-6,CAWSAGKAGANVLTF,TGTGCCTGGAGTGCAGGGAAGGCTGGGGCCAACGTCCTGACTTTC
TRBV4-1,few,TRBD1,TRBJ1-5,CASSQEGTGIGSNQPQHF,TGCGCCAGCAGCCAAGAGGGGACAGGGATAGGCAGCAATCAGCCCCAGCATTTT
TRBV18,-,-,TRBJ2-3,CASSPLAGNTDTQYF,TGTGCCAGCTCACCACTAGCTGGAAACACAGATACGCAGTATTTT
TRBV5-1,-,TRBD1,TRBJ2-1,CASSVTGGPLQFF,TGCGCCAGCAGCGTCACAGGGGGCCCCTTACAGTTCTTC
TRBV18,few,-,TRBJ2-2,CASSPPYRVTGELFF,TGTGCCAGCTCACCACCGTACCGCGTCACCGGGGAGCTGTTTTTT
TRBV5-6,few,-,TRBJ2-1,CASTQVVNYNEQFF,TGTGCCAGCACCCAGGTGGTCAACTACAATGAGCAGTTCTTC
TRBV30,-,-,TRBJ2-7,CAWTPQDTSYEQYF,TGTGCCTGGACCCCTCAGGACACCTCCTACGAGCAGTACTTC
TRBV27,-,TRBD2,TRBJ2-7,CASSPSSGSVGEQYF,TGTGCCAGCAGTCCATCTAGCGGGAGTGTTGGGGAGCAGTACTTC
TRBV7-2,few,-,TRBJ2-1,CASRPEYNEQFF,TGTGCCAGCAGGCCGGAGTACAATGAGCAGTTCTTC
TRBV7-2,-,TRBD1,TRBJ2-7,CASSFLSPGQGAYEQYF,TGTGCCAGCAGCTTCCTATCACCGGGACAGGGGGCATACGAGCAGTACTTC
TRBV11-2,few,-,TRBJ1-1,CASSLVRGGGSTEAFF,TGTGCCAGCAGCTTAGTTAGGGGGGGCGGGAGCACTGAAGCTTTCTTT
TRBV5-4,-,-,TRBJ1-1,CASSLRGMNTEAFF,TGTGCCAGCAGCTTACGGGGGATGAACACTGAAGCTTTCTTT
TRBV29-1,few,-,TRBJ1-2,CSVSGLWRDGYTF,TGCAGCGTATCGGGACTTTGGAGGGATGGCTACACCTTC
TRBV5-6,-,TRBD2,TRBJ2-7,CASSLRLAGREQYF,TGTGCCAGCAGCTTAAGACTAGCGGGCCGCGAGCAGTACTTC
TRBV15,-,-,TRBJ2-7,CATSLTGSSYEQYF,TGTGCCACCAGCCTAACAGGGAGCTCCTACGAGCAGTACTTC
TRBV4-3,-,-,TRBJ1-5,CASSPRPGDQPQHF,TGCGCCAGCAGCCCCCGTCCCGGAGATCAGCCCCAGCATTTT
TRBV4-3,few,TRBD1,TRBJ2-6,CASSQHRGQAGANVLTF,TGCGCCAGCAGCCAACACAGGGGGCAAGCTGGGGCCAACGTCCTGACTTTC
TRBV7-3,few,-,TRBJ1-1,CASSPRGTEAFF,TGTGCCAGCAGCCCGAGGGGGACTGAAGCTTTCTTT
TRBV4-3,few,-,TRBJ2-1,CASSQDFVSDEQFF,TGCGCCAGCAGCCAAGATTTCGTCTCCGATGAGCAGTTCTTC
TRBV5-1,-,-,TRBJ1-4,CASSLDRVGEKLFF,TGCGCCAGCAGCTTGGACAGGGTGGGCGAAAAACTGTTTTTT
TRBV10-3,-,TRBD2,TRBJ2-5,CAIRGLAGDRETQYF,TGTGCCATCAGAGGACTAGCGGGAGACCGAGAGACCCAGTACTTC
TRBV18,few,TRBD1,TRBJ1-5,CASSRDRVNQPQHF,TGTGCCAGCTCTCGGGACAGGGTCAATCAGCCCCAGCATTTT
TRBV29-1,few,-,TRBJ1-6,CSVTRGGNSPLHF,TGCAGCGTGACGCGGGGTGGGAATTCACCCCTCCACTTT
TRBV16,few,TRBD2,TRBJ2-3,CASSQSRLAGGLTDTQYF,TGTGCCAGCAGCCAATCGAGACTAGCGGGGGGCCTAACAGATACGCAGTATTTT
TRBV7-2,-,TRBD1,TRBJ1-5,CASSLVGQGNQPQHF,TGTGCCAGCAGCTTGGTAGGACAGGGGAACCAGCCCCAGCATTTT
TRBV7-9,-,-,TRBJ2-5,CASSFRRETQYF,TGTGCCAGCAGCTTTAGGAGAGAGACCCAGTACTTC
TRBV19,few,-,TRBJ2-1,CASSLAARPANEQFF,TGTGCCAGTAGTCTCGCCGCCAGGCCGGCGAATGAGCAGTTCTTC
TRBV27,few,-,TRBJ2-7,CASSLRGNEQYF,TGTGCCAGCAGTTTACGGGGTAACGAGCAGTACTTC
TRBV5-1,-,-,TRBJ1-6,CASSSADGSPLHF,TGCGCCAGCAGCTCCGCTGATGGCTCACCCCTCCACTTT
TRBV14,few,-,TRBJ2-7,CASSQPADSYEQYF,TGTGCCAGCAGCCAACCAGCGGACTCCTACGAGCAGTACTTC
TRBV19,-,TRBD1,TRBJ1-1,CASRRQGNTEAFF,TGTGCCAGTAGGAGACAGGGGAACACTGAAGCTTTCTTT
TRBV5-6,-,-,TRBJ2-7,CASSLGGYEQYF,TGTGCCAGCAGCTTGGGCGGCTACGAGCAGTACTTC
TRBV2,few,TRBD1,TRBJ1-2,CASSDMTGRYGYTF,TGTGCCAGCAGTGATATGACAGGGAGATATGGCTACACCTTC
TRBV18,-,-,TRBJ2-1,CASSPPPQDNEQFF,TGTGCCAGCTCACCACCCCCACAGGACAATGAGCAGTTCTTC
TRBV5-1,few,-,TRBJ2-1,CASSSSANNEQFF,TGCGCCAGCAGTTCTAGCGCCAACAATGAGCAGTTCTTC
TRBV5-6,-,-,TRBJ2-5,CASSLRGTQYF,TGTGCCAGCAGCTTACGGGGGACCCAGTACTTC
TRBV6-5,-,TRBD1,TRBJ2-7,CASSDRVAYEQYF,TGTGCCAGCAGTGACAGGGTGGCCTACGAGCAGTACTTC
TRBV5-6,-,-,TRBJ1-2,CASSSQGLGYTF,TGTGCCAGCAGTTCGCAGGGTCTTGGCTACACCTTC
TRBV27,-,TRBD2,TRBJ2-1,CASSLYVTSINEQFF,TGTGCCAGCAGTTTATATGTGACTAGCATCAATGAGCAGTTCTTC
TRBV30,few,-,TRBJ1-5,CAWETAHNQPQHF,TGTGCCTGGGAGACAGCCCACAATCAGCCCCAGCATTTT